This T cell receptor beta chain was found in a study of tumor-infiltrating lymphocytes in primary liver carcinoma. cDNA specific to TCR beta was made from roughly 500 ng of total RNA, with a constant-region primer employed for priming. Library construction for TCR beta comprised three nested multiplex PCR rounds performed with slightly modified ARM-PCR. In the first two PCR rounds, TRBV1-TRBV30 forward primers were paired with a C-beta reverse primer, and each round lasted roughly 9 cycles. TCRdb analysed the multiplex PCR reads with MiXCR anew, one entry per CDR3 protein. The table has a few hundred thousand distinct CDR3 sequences, 45% to 70% seen once. The germline V gene has CDR1 MNHNY and CDR2 SVGAGI (reference sequence). This CDR3 has 17 amino acids. Extraction also yielded germline DNA, while blood RNA was obtained from unsorted whole blood.

The sample taken for sequencing was peripheral blood. The receptor was derived from a woman aged 25 to 39 with primary liver carcinoma and hepatitis B virus infection. V gene TRBV6-6 combines with J gene TRBJ1-5; a possible D gene is TRBD1 (6 bases). Here the CDR3 reads CANRRAGARFNNQPQHF. CDR3 nucleotides: TGTGCTAACCGCCGGGCAGGGGCGCGGTTCAACAATCAGCCCCAGCATTTT.